What follows is one TCR beta chain and its context. The data are from a study of blood T cell repertoires in COVID-19. Profiled with immunoSEQ multiplex PCR; TCRdb holds only in-frame clones, not every one. Of about 210,000 clones in the sample, around nine tenths were seen once. The sequenced material came from peripheral blood. This receptor was taken from a young man with active or convalescent COVID-19.

DNA for the CDR3: TGTGCCAGCAGTGAACTAGCGGGAGGCACCTACGAGCAGTACTTC. This translates into CASSELAGGTYEQYF. V and J are TRBV6-1 and TRBJ2-7; 11 positions match TRBD2. The length of the CDR3 is 15 residues. Trimming took 2 bases from V and 2 from J; bases not matched to a gene: 2. Germline CDR1 MNHNS, CDR2 SASEGT.